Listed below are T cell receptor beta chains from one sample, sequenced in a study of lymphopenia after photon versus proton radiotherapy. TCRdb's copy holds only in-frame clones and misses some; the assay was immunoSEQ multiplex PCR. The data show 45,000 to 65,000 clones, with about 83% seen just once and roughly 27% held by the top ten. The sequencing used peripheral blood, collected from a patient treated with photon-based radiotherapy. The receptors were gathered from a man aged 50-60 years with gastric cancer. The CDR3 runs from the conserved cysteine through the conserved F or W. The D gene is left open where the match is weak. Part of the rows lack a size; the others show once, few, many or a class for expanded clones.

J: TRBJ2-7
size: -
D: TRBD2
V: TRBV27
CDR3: CASSLSVAGGLSYEQYF
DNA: TGTGCCAGCAGTTTATCGGTAGCGGGAGGGCTCTCCTACGAGCAGTACTTC

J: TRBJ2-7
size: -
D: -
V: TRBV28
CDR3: CASSSSRSYEQYF
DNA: TGTGCCAGCAGTTCGAGTAGATCCTACGAGCAGTACTTC

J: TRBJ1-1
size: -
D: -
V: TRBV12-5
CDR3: CASGRTIARNMNTEAFF
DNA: TGTGCTAGTGGGAGGACGATTGCGAGGAACATGAACACTGAAGCTTTCTTT

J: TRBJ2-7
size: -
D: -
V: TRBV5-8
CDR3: CASSYRPLYYEQYF
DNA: TGTGCCAGCAGCTACAGGCCCCTTTATTACGAGCAGTACTTC

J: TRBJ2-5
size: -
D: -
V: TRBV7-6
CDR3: CASSHIQETQYF
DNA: TGTGCCAGCAGTCATATCCAAGAGACCCAGTACTTC

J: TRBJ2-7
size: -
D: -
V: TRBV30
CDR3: CAWGYGGIYEQYF
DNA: TGTGCCTGGGGGTATGGGGGGATCTACGAGCAGTACTTC

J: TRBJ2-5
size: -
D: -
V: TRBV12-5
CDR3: CASGLGYGETQYF
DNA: TGTGCTAGTGGTTTGGGGTATGGGGAGACCCAGTACTTC

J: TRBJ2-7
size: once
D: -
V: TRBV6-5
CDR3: CASRRADEQYF
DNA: TGTGCCAGCAGGCGGGCGGACGAGCAGTACTTC

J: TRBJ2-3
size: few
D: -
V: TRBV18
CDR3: CASSPKGRTDTQYF
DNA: TGTGCCAGCTCACCGAAGGGACGCACAGATACGCAGTATTTT

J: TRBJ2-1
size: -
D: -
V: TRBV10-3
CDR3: CAIRQGTNNEQFF
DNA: TGTGCCATCAGGCAGGGGACTAACAATGAGCAGTTCTTC

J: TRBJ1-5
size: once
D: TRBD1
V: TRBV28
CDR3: CASSFGGTPYGTGSNQPQHF
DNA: TGTGCCAGCAGTTTCGGGGGTACACCATACGGGACAGGGAGCAATCAGCCCCAGCATTTT

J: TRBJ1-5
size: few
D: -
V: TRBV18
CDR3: CASSHSGSSNQPQHF
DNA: TGTGCCAGCTCCCACAGTGGTAGTAGCAATCAGCCCCAGCATTTT

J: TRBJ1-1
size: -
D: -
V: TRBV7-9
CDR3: CASSGQTNTEAFF
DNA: TGTGCCAGCAGCGGACAGACGAACACTGAAGCTTTCTTT

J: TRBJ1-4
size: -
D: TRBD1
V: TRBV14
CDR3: CASSQFGQANEKLFF
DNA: TGTGCCAGCAGCCAGTTCGGACAGGCTAATGAAAAACTGTTTTTT

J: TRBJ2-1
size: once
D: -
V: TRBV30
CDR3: CAWSSGAQGGNNEQFF
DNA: TGTGCCTGGAGCTCGGGGGCTCAGGGGGGTAACAATGAGCAGTTCTTC

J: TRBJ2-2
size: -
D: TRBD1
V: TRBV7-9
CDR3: CASSSRGLLSTGELFF
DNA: TGTGCCAGCAGCTCCAGGGGGCTTTTGAGCACCGGGGAGCTGTTTTTT

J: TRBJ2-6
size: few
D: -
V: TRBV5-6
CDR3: CASSGTDLWANVLTF
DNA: TGTGCCAGCAGCGGGACTGATCTCTGGGCCAACGTCCTGACTTTC

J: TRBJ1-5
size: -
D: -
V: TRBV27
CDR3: CASSLSSGRNQPQHF
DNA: TGTGCCAGCAGTTTATCGAGCGGGCGCAATCAGCCCCAGCATTTT

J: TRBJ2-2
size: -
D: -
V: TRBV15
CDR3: CATSREDGHTGELFF
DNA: TGTGCCACCAGCAGAGAGGACGGGCACACCGGGGAGCTGTTTTTT

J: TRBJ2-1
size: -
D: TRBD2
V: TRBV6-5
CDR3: CASSYNPGSGKQFF
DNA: TGTGCCAGCAGCTACAATCCTGGTAGCGGGAAGCAGTTCTTC

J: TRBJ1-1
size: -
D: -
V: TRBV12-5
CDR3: CASGLVLGQSMNTEAFF
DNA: TGTGCTAGTGGTTTGGTACTTGGACAGTCCATGAACACTGAAGCTTTCTTT

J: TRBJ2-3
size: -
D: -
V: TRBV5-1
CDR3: CASSLSGTDTQYF
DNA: TGCGCCAGCAGCCTCTCCGGCACAGATACGCAGTATTTT

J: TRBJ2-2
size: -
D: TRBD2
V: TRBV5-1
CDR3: CASSLGGSAGELFF
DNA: TGCGCCAGCAGCTTAGGCGGGAGTGCCGGGGAGCTGTTTTTT

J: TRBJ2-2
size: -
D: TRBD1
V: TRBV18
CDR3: CASSPLVGGSDTGELFF
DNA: TGTGCCAGCTCCCCCCTCGTAGGGGGCTCGGACACCGGGGAGCTGTTTTTT

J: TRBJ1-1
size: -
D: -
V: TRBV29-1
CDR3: CSVEGFTGNPEAFF
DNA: TGCAGCGTTGAGGGATTTACAGGGAACCCTGAAGCTTTCTTT

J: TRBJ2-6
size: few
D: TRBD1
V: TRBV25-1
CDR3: CASSSGTGDGANVLTF
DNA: TGTGCCAGCTCTTCCGGGACAGGGGACGGGGCCAACGTCCTGACTTTC

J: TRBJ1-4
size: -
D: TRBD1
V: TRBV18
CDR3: CASSPGTGGAGEKLFF
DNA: TGTGCCAGCTCACCAGGGACAGGGGGCGCCGGGGAAAAACTGTTTTTT

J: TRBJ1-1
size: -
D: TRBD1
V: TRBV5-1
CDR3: CASSVSPGQEAFF
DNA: TGCGCCAGCAGCGTATCCCCGGGACAGGAAGCTTTCTTT

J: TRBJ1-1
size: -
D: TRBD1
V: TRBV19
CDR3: CASRNLDREGAEAFF
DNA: TGTGCCAGTAGGAACCTGGACAGGGAGGGGGCTGAAGCTTTCTTT

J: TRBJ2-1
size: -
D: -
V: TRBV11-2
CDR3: CASSRTGGVWNEQFF
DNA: TGTGCCAGCAGCCGGACGGGTGGAGTGTGGAATGAGCAGTTCTTC

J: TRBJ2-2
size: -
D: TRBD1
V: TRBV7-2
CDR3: CASSDRVGTGELFF
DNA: TGTGCCAGCAGCGACAGGGTTGGCACCGGGGAGCTGTTTTTT

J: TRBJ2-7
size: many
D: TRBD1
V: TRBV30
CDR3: CAWHRGTYEQYF
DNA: TGTGCCTGGCACAGGGGAACCTACGAGCAGTACTTC

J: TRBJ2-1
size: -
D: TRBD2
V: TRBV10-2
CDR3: CASFSGTSRDEQFF
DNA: TGCGCCAGCTTCTCCGGGACTAGCCGGGATGAGCAGTTCTTC

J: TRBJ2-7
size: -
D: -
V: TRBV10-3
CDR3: CAISKTTGEYEQYF
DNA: TGTGCCATCAGTAAAACTACAGGAGAGTACGAGCAGTACTTC

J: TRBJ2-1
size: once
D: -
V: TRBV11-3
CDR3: CASSPRLAYNEQFF
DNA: TGTGCCAGCAGCCCCAGGTTAGCCTACAATGAGCAGTTCTTC

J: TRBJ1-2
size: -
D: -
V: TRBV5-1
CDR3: CASSGDTYGYTF
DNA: TGCGCCAGCAGCGGGGACACCTATGGCTACACCTTC

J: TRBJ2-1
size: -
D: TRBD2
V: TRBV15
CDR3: CATSRDRGLAAPSYNEQFF
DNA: TGTGCCACCAGCAGAGATCGTGGACTAGCGGCCCCCTCCTACAATGAGCAGTTCTTC

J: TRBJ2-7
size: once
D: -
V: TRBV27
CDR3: CASSPNQDYEQYF
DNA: TGTGCCAGCAGCCCTAACCAGGACTACGAGCAGTACTTC

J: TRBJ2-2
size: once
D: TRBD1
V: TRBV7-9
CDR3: CASSARQGITGELFF
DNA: TGTGCCAGCAGCGCCAGACAGGGCATCACCGGGGAGCTGTTTTTT

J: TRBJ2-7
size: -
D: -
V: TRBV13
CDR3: CASSLGATKEQYF
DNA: TGTGCCAGCAGCTTAGGGGCCACAAAGGAGCAGTACTTC

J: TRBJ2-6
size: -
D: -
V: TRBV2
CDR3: CASRIERNSSSGANVLTF
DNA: TGTGCCAGCAGAATTGAGCGGAACTCCTCCTCTGGGGCCAACGTCCTGACTTTC

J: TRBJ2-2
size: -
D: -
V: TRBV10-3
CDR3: CAISGAEETGELFF
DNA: TGTGCCATCAGCGGAGCGGAAGAGACCGGGGAGCTGTTTTTT

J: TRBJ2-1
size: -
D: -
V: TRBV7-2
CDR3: CASSLMVDYEQFF
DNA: TGTGCCAGCAGCTTAATGGTCGACTATGAGCAGTTCTTC

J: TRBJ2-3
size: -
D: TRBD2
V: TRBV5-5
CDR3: CASSYRLAGVFTDTQYF
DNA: TGTGCCAGCAGCTACCGACTAGCGGGAGTTTTCACAGATACGCAGTATTTT